Shown below are 10 T cell receptor beta chains from a single sample sequenced in a study of cytomegalovirus exposure and HLA in healthy donors. PCR used 60 Vbeta primers and 13 Jbeta primers. The protocol was immunoSEQ multiplex PCR, while the TCRdb copy is restricted to in-frame clones and leaves out a portion. Among 100,000 to 150,000 clones, over 80% were seen once, and the ten largest hold 20%. Material for sequencing was PBMCs. These receptor sequences come from a man aged 18 to 30 in good health and CMV-seropositive.

Comments on this clone: With a much larger clone just one base away, this may be a read error. The chain recombines TRBV7-9 with TRBJ1-1, with 11 bases lining up with TRBD1. V was pared by 5 bases and J by 1 base, with 3 bases of the junction left unmatched. CDR1 and CDR2 (germline): SEHNR, FQNEAQ (reference sequence). This CDR3 is built from 15 residues. CDR3 sequence reads: CASSPGTGGNTEAFF. The CDR3 DNA reads TGTGCCAGCAGCCCGGGGACAGGGGGGAACACTGAAGCTTTCTTT.

This clone was recorded once. The rearrangement uses TRBV12-5 and TRBJ1-1, with D perhaps TRBD1 (6 bases). CDR3 size: 17 residues. V shed 6 bases and J shed 1 base, with 21 bases lying between them. Germline V gene data show CDR1 as LGHNT and CDR2 as FRNRAP. The CDR3 DNA reads TGTGCTAGTGGCCACGATAATCCCGGACAGAGGAACACTGAAGCTTTCTTT. It is translated as CASGHDNPGQRNTEAFF.

The rearrangement joins TRBV19 to TRBJ1-2, with TRBD1 identical over 9 bases. CDR1 is LNHDA and CDR2 is SQIVND in the germline V gene (reference sequence). The CDR3 is 14 amino acids. The junction had 5 bases not matched to a gene; V was cut back by 3 bases and J by 6 bases. CDR3 protein: CASSIEQGANGYTF. The CDR3, as DNA: TGTGCCAGTAGTATCGAACAGGGGGCTAATGGCTACACCTTC.

The chain uses TRBV27 and TRBJ2-5; no definite D call. Germline loops: CDR1 MNHEY, CDR2 SMNVEV (reference sequence). V was clipped by 6 bases and J by 2 bases, with 4 bases between them. This CDR3 contains 11 residues. The chain's CDR3 is CASRHQETQYF. The CDR3 DNA follows: TGTGCCAGCAGACATCAAGAGACCCAGTACTTC.

The chain couples TRBV5-1 to TRBJ2-5; 12 positions match TRBD2. The CDR3 consists of 17 residues. The V and J ends lost 0 bases and 3 bases, in that order; junction bases with no gene match: 6. Looked up from germline, CDR1 is SGHRS and CDR2 is YFSETQ. This chain's CDR3 is CASSLGLLAGGKETQYF. CDR3 nucleotide sequence: TGCGCCAGCAGCTTGGGGTTACTAGCGGGGGGAAAAGAGACCCAGTACTTC.

The chain combines TRBV4-1 with TRBJ2-3; D is perhaps TRBD2 (5 bases). V lost 4 bases and J 0 bases, leaving 11 bases between the germline ends. CDR3 length: 15 amino acids. Per the germline V gene, CDR1 is MGHRA and CDR2 is YSYEKL. CDR3 sequence: CASSPFGVSTDTQYF. CDR3 nucleotide sequence: TGCGCCAGCAGCCCCTTCGGGGTCAGCACAGATACGCAGTATTTT.

The rearrangement links TRBV6-1 to TRBJ2-3; TRBD2 aligns across 10 bases. Germline V gives CDR1 MNHNS, CDR2 SASEGT. The CDR3 runs 16 residues. The junction had 6 bases not matched to a gene; V was cut back by 1 base and J by 5 bases. As DNA, the CDR3 is TGTGCCAGCAGTGAAGAGGAGCGGGGGGGCGGAGATACGCAGTATTTT. This translates into CASSEEERGGGDTQYF.

In nucleotides, the CDR3 is TGTGCCAGCAGCCCCTCGGAGGTGGCCTACGAGCAGTACTTC. Translating it yields CASSPSEVAYEQYF. The V and J genes are TRBV28 and TRBJ2-7; weak D call: TRBD2 (5 bases). The V gene lost 6 bases and the J gene lost 2 bases, with 14 bases spanning the gap. From germline, CDR1 is MDHEN and CDR2 SYDVKM. The length of the CDR3 is 14 residues.

This clone was observed a few times. This chain connects TRBV6-5 to TRBJ2-7, with D tentatively TRBD1 (5 bases). Germline lookup yields CDR1 MNHEY and CDR2 SVGAGI. The CDR3 covers 16 residues. V shed 2 bases and J shed 6 bases, with 20 bases lying between them. In nucleotides, the CDR3 is TGTGCCAGCAGTTACGGTAGGCAGGGATCCCCTCTCGAGCAGTACTTC. As protein: CASSYGRQGSPLEQYF.

This chain links TRBV29-1 with TRBJ2-3; tentatively, D is TRBD2 (6 bases). Trimming removed 4 bases from V and 3 bases from J, with 17 bases in between. The germline V gene encodes CDR1 SQVTM and CDR2 ANQGSEA. The CDR3 loop spans 15 amino acids. The CDR3 DNA sequence: TGCAGCGTTGGTCCTCGGGGGAGTCTAACAGATACGCAGTATTTT. This codes for CSVGPRGSLTDTQYF.